These T cell receptor beta chains were read from a single sample in a study of early T cells in non-severe SARS-CoV-2 infection. TCRdb called the 5' RACE reads again in MiXCR, with one record for every CDR3 protein. The sample yields tens of thousands of distinct CDR3 sequences, about 12% seen once. Source material: whole blood. These receptors were collected from an adult who was a healthcare worker with PCR-confirmed SARS-CoV-2 infection or an uninfected control (not recorded which). CDR3s include the opening cysteine and the closing phenylalanine or tryptophan. D genes are given only for firm matches. Some rows have no size entry. The others give once, few or many, or a class for an expanded clone.

j_call | v_call | clone_size | d_call | cdr3_aa | cdr3_nt
TRBJ1-5 | TRBV7-2 | many | - | CASSLDRNQPQHF | TGTGCCAGCAGCTTAGATCGAAATCAGCCCCAGCATTTT
TRBJ2-2 | TRBV12-3/TRBV12-4 | few | - | CASSGHDLANTGELFF | TGTGCCAGCAGCGGACACGACCTAGCGAACACCGGGGAGCTGTTTTTT
TRBJ2-7 | TRBV7-3 | few | TRBD2 | CASSLTLAGPYEQYF | TGTGCCAGCAGCTTAACACTAGCGGGGCCCTACGAGCAGTACTTC
TRBJ2-6 | TRBV19 | - | TRBD1 | CASTPQGADSGANVLTF | TGTGCCAGTACCCCACAGGGGGCTGACTCTGGGGCCAACGTCCTGACTTTC
TRBJ2-1 | TRBV7-2 | - | TRBD2 | CASSLSTSGSYEQFF | TGTGCCAGCAGCTTATCTACTAGCGGGAGTTATGAGCAGTTCTTC
TRBJ2-7 | TRBV4-1 | few | - | CASSQGFRESYEQYF | TGCGCCAGCAGCCAAGGGTTCAGGGAATCCTACGAGCAGTACTTC
TRBJ2-1 | TRBV7-6 | once | TRBD2 | CATGAASGRYNEQFF | TGTGCCACGGGAGCGGCTAGCGGACGCTACAATGAGCAGTTCTTC
TRBJ2-5 | TRBV12-3/TRBV12-4 | - | - | CASSFGETQYF | TGTGCCAGCAGTTTCGGGGAGACCCAGTACTTC
TRBJ2-3 | TRBV5-5 | many | TRBD2 | CASRTTSDRTDTQYF | TGTGCCAGCAGGACGACTAGCGACCGCACAGATACGCAGTATTTT
TRBJ1-1 | TRBV7-9 | many | - | CASSGVGGVEAFF | TGTGCCAGCAGCGGGGTGGGCGGGGTTGAAGCTTTCTTT
TRBJ2-5 | TRBV20-1 | many | TRBD2 | CSAKTSGRQETQYF | TGCAGTGCTAAAACTAGCGGGAGGCAAGAGACCCAGTACTTC
TRBJ2-2 | TRBV7-2 | - | - | CASSRQNTGELFF | TGTGCCAGCAGCCGACAAAACACCGGGGAGCTGTTTTTT
TRBJ2-2 | TRBV14 | many | TRBD2 | CASRLAGLNTGELFF | TGTGCCAGCAGACTAGCGGGGCTGAACACCGGGGAGCTGTTTTTT
TRBJ2-7 | TRBV9 | medium-sized | TRBD2 | CASSPRAGVSEQYF | TGTGCCAGCAGCCCCCGGGCGGGAGTTTCGGAGCAGTACTTC
TRBJ1-1 | TRBV9 | few | - | CASSVDLNTEAFF | TGTGCCAGCAGCGTAGACCTGAACACTGAAGCTTTCTTT
TRBJ2-2 | TRBV9 | many | TRBD1 | CASSVARGRLNTGELFF | TGTGCCAGCAGCGTAGCTAGGGGGCGGCTAAACACCGGGGAGCTGTTTTTT